These T cell receptor beta chains were read from a single sample in a study of T cell responses to AZD1222 COVID-19 vaccine. Clones were sequenced by immunoSEQ multiplex PCR, and TCRdb holds only the in-frame ones, with some missing. Seen here are fewer than 130,000 clones, about 85% observed once, and the top ten hold about 2.5%. This sample comprised peripheral blood, obtained 28 days after the second AZD1222 dose. The receptors were sampled from an adult who received the AZD1222 COVID-19 vaccine. The CDR3 runs from the conserved cysteine through the conserved F or W. D genes are given only for firm matches. Size is stated for part of the rows, as once, few or many counts, or as a class when the clone is expanded.

NA TRBJ1-1 TRBV7-2 NA TGTGCCAGCAGCTCCTACAGAGGACAGACAAACACTGAAGCTTTCTTT CASSSYRGQTNTEAFF
NA TRBJ2-2 TRBV5-6 NA TGTGCCAGCAGCTTGTATGGAGCGGAAACCGGGGAGCTGTTTTTT CASSLYGAETGELFF
NA TRBJ1-1 TRBV15 once TGTGCCACCAGCAAAGAGGTCCCTGAAGCTTTCTTT CATSKEVPEAFF
TRBD1 TRBJ1-1 TRBV7-3 NA TGTGCCAGCAGCACGCGACCGGACAGGGACTACACTGAAGCTTTCTTT CASSTRPDRDYTEAFF
TRBD2 TRBJ2-3 TRBV7-2 NA TGTGCCAGCAGCTTCACCCGAACTAGCGCTTCCACAGATACGCAGTATTTT CASSFTRTSASTDTQYF
NA TRBJ2-2 TRBV9 NA TGTGCCAGCAGCGTAGCGAGAACAGCGACGAACACCGGGGAGCTGTTTTTT CASSVARTATNTGELFF
NA TRBJ2-2 TRBV29-1 NA TGCAGCGTTGGCTCCGGGGCACTGAACACCGGGGAGCTGTTTTTT CSVGSGALNTGELFF
NA TRBJ1-4 TRBV7-9 NA TGTGCCAGCAGTTCGGGATCGGCTGCAACTAATGAAAAACTGTTTTTT CASSSGSAATNEKLFF
NA TRBJ1-2 TRBV19 NA TGTGCCAGTAGTATAGCGGATGGGGGCTATGGCTACACCTTC CASSIADGGYGYTF
NA TRBJ2-3 TRBV14 NA TGTGCCAGCAGCCAAGACCTTAGCACAGATACGCAGTATTTT CASSQDLSTDTQYF
TRBD2 TRBJ2-1 TRBV9 NA TGTGCCAGCACGCCAGCGGGAGGACCCTACAATGAGCAGTTCTTC CASTPAGGPYNEQFF
TRBD1 TRBJ2-5 TRBV30 NA TGTGCCTGGAGTTCACGGACAGGGCCCACGGGGACCCAGTACTTC CAWSSRTGPTGTQYF
NA TRBJ1-1 TRBV18 NA TGTGCCAGCTCACCCCCGGGACCACCTACTGAAGCTTTCTTT CASSPPGPPTEAFF
NA TRBJ2-1 TRBV5-1 once TGCGCCAGCAGCTTGACAGGGTTTAAAGGGGGCAATGAGCAGTTCTTC CASSLTGFKGGNEQFF
TRBD1 TRBJ1-2 TRBV6-5 once TGTGCCAGCAGCGCGAAGACAGGGAGAGCTTATGGCTACACCTTC CASSAKTGRAYGYTF
TRBD2 TRBJ2-1 TRBV2 once TGTGCCAGCAGTGAAAGTATAGCGGGAGTGGGGAATGAGCAGTTCTTC CASSESIAGVGNEQFF
TRBD1 TRBJ1-5 TRBV23-1 NA TGCGCCAGCAGTCATCAGGGGGGCCGGGGCAATCAGCCCCAGCATTTT CASSHQGGRGNQPQHF
NA TRBJ1-2 TRBV29-1 NA TGCAGCGTTGCGCAGGGCGGAAACTATGGCTACACCTTC CSVAQGGNYGYTF
TRBD2 TRBJ2-1 TRBV2 NA TGTGCCAGTTCCCCCAGGGCGGGAGGGCCTAATGAGCAGTTCTTC CASSPRAGGPNEQFF
NA TRBJ2-3 TRBV19 NA TGTGCCAGTAGCAAAAGCGGGACAAGCACAGATACGCAGTATTTT CASSKSGTSTDTQYF
TRBD2 TRBJ2-2 TRBV7-7 NA TGTGCTAGCAGCCGGACTAGCGGGAACACCGGGGAGCTGTTTTTT CASSRTSGNTGELFF
NA TRBJ1-1 TRBV7-9 few TGTGCCAGCAGCTCACTTGACAGGAACACTGAAGCTTTCTTT CASSSLDRNTEAFF
TRBD1 TRBJ1-2 TRBV19 NA TGTGCCAGTAGTATCACTGCTTACAGGGGGCTTGACTATGGCTACACCTTC CASSITAYRGLDYGYTF
NA TRBJ2-2 TRBV5-5 NA TGTGCCAGCAGCTTTAGGAGGGCGAACACCGGGGAGCTGTTTTTT CASSFRRANTGELFF
TRBD1 TRBJ1-2 TRBV12-5 NA TGTGCTAGTGGTTCTGCAACCGGGACAGGGAGTCTGCGGGGCTACACCTTC CASGSATGTGSLRGYTF
NA TRBJ2-5 TRBV4-1 NA TGCGCCAGCAGCCAAGTATGGGGAGAGGAGACCCAGTACTTC CASSQVWGEETQYF
TRBD1 TRBJ1-6 TRBV7-2 NA TGTGCCAGCAGCTTAGAATCTATGACAGGGTACGAGTCCAATTCACCCCTCCACTTT CASSLESMTGYESNSPLHF
TRBD1 TRBJ2-2 TRBV29-1 once TGCAGCGTTGAGACAGGGCGGGACACCGGGGAGCTGTTTTTT CSVETGRDTGELFF
NA TRBJ2-3 TRBV11-3 NA TGTGCCAGCAGCCCTTCGGAGGGCGATACGCAGTATTTT CASSPSEGDTQYF
NA TRBJ2-2 TRBV3-1/TRBV3-2 NA TGTGCCAGCAGCCGCATCTTAGGAGGGGTCGCCGGGGAGCTGTTTTTT CASSRILGGVAGELFF
NA TRBJ2-1 TRBV27 NA TGTGCCAGCAGTTTGGCGTCTAGATACAATGAGCAGTTCTTC CASSLASRYNEQFF
NA TRBJ2-7 TRBV3-1/TRBV3-2 once TGTGCCAGCAGCCAAGTACGGGGCTCCTACGAGCAGTACTTC CASSQVRGSYEQYF
NA TRBJ1-2 TRBV6-1 NA TGTGCCAGCAGTGAAGCTAGCGGCAGGGAATCTAGCGGCTACACCTTC CASSEASGRESSGYTF
NA TRBJ2-3 TRBV11-3 NA TGTGCCAGCAGCTTAGTTAGTTCAGATACGCAGTATTTT CASSLVSSDTQYF
NA TRBJ1-5 TRBV4-1 many TGCGCCAGCAGCCAAGATTGGGATGGGGGGGAGCCCCAGCATTTT CASSQDWDGGEPQHF
NA TRBJ2-7 TRBV30 NA TGTGCCTGGAGTCCCCGGGGCAGCGGGCGATCCTACGAGCAGTACTTC CAWSPRGSGRSYEQYF
NA TRBJ2-7 TRBV5-1 NA TGCGCCAGCAGCTTCGGGACTCTCTCCTACGAGCAGTACTTC CASSFGTLSYEQYF
TRBD1 TRBJ1-2 TRBV15 NA TGTGCCACCAGCACCCTGGACAGGGGCCAGTTAGCTAACTATGGCTACACCTTC CATSTLDRGQLANYGYTF
NA TRBJ1-3 TRBV3-1/TRBV3-2 once TGTGCCAGCAGCCAAGAGGGTGGAAGAAACACCATATATTTT CASSQEGGRNTIYF
NA TRBJ1-2 TRBV30 NA TGTGCCTGGAGTGTTTCGACAGGCTATGGCTACACCTTC CAWSVSTGYGYTF
TRBD2 TRBJ2-2 TRBV24-1 NA TGTGCCACCAGAAAACTAGCGGGTTCGAACACCGGGGAGCTGTTTTTT CATRKLAGSNTGELFF
NA TRBJ2-2 TRBV19 NA TGTGCCAGTGGACTACCCGGGACGAACACCGGGGAGCTGTTTTTT CASGLPGTNTGELFF
NA TRBJ1-6 TRBV10-2 NA TGCGCCAGCGGAGCAACCTCTACCTTCTATAATTCACCCCTCCACTTT CASGATSTFYNSPLHF
TRBD1 TRBJ1-3 TRBV28 NA TGTGCCAGCAGTTTCATCAGGGGGGACACCATATATTTT CASSFIRGDTIYF
NA TRBJ1-2 TRBV9 once TGTGCCAGCAGCGTAGTTGGACAGAATGGCTACACCTTC CASSVVGQNGYTF
TRBD1 TRBJ1-6 TRBV5-8 NA TGTGCCAGCAGCTTGGGAGCGACAGGGAATTCACCCCTCCACTTT CASSLGATGNSPLHF
NA TRBJ2-2 TRBV5-6 NA TGTGCCAGCAGCTTGGTGAGAGGGAGAGGAACCGGGGAGCTGTTTTTT CASSLVRGRGTGELFF